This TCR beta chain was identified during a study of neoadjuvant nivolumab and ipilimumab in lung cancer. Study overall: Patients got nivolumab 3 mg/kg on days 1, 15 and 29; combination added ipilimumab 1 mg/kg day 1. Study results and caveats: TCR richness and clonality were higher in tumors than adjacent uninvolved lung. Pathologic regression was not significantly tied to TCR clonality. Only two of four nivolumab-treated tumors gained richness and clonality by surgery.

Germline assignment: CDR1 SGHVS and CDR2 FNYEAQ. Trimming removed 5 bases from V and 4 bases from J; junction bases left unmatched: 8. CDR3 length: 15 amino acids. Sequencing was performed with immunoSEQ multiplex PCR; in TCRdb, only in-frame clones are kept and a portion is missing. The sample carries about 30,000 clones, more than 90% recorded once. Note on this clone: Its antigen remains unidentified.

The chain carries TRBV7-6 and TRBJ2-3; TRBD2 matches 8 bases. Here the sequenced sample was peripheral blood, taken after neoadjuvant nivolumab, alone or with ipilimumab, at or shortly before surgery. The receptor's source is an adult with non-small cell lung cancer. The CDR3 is CASSALAGRADTQYF. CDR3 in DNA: TGTGCCAGCAGCGCCTTAGCGGGAAGGGCAGATACGCAGTATTTT.